These T cell receptor beta chains were read from a single sample in a study of blood T cell repertoires in COVID-19. Measured with immunoSEQ multiplex PCR; TCRdb has only the in-frame clones, and not every one. The top ten clones hold about 3% of a sample with 130,000 to 150,000 clones, roughly 80% of them seen once. The sample was peripheral blood. All receptors derive from a woman older than 75 with acute or convalescent COVID-19. Each CDR3 is given with its conserved first and last residue. A D gene is named only where the DNA matches it firmly. The listing skips clone size in some rows; elsewhere it reads once, few, many or a size class.

D gene	clone size	V gene	J gene	CDR3 protein	CDR3 DNA
TRBD1	NA	TRBV2	TRBJ2-2	CASRGQTLNTGELFF	TGTGCCAGCAGGGGACAGACTCTAAACACCGGGGAGCTGTTTTTT
TRBD1	NA	TRBV3-1/TRBV3-2	TRBJ2-7	CASSQAGTGKAYEQYF	TGTGCCAGCAGCCAGGCCGGGACAGGGAAGGCCTACGAGCAGTACTTC
TRBD1	NA	TRBV7-9	TRBJ1-6	CASSFGTDNSPLHF	TGTGCCAGCAGCTTTGGGACAGATAATTCACCCCTCCACTTT
NA	NA	TRBV30	TRBJ1-2	CACPLGGVGYTF	TGTGCCTGCCCCTTGGGGGGGGTTGGCTACACCTTC
NA	NA	TRBV5-1	TRBJ2-1	CASSLGTFRSYNEQFF	TGCGCCAGCAGCTTGGGTACTTTTAGATCCTACAATGAGCAGTTCTTC
NA	NA	TRBV5-1	TRBJ2-1	CASSLALDNEQFF	TGCGCCAGCAGCTTAGCACTGGACAATGAGCAGTTCTTC
NA	NA	TRBV6-5	TRBJ2-3	CASSYSGGPPDTQYF	TGTGCCAGCAGTTACTCGGGGGGGCCACCAGATACGCAGTATTTT
TRBD1	NA	TRBV13	TRBJ1-4	CASSSPGGELEKLFF	TGTGCCAGCAGCTCTCCAGGGGGCGAACTTGAAAAACTGTTTTTT
TRBD1	NA	TRBV7-2	TRBJ2-3	CASSLSYGRGQDTQYF	TGTGCCAGCAGCCTTAGTTATGGCAGGGGGCAAGATACGCAGTATTTT
NA	NA	TRBV10-3	TRBJ2-2	CAISESRQSTGELFF	TGTGCCATCAGTGAGTCCCGACAGTCCACCGGGGAGCTGTTTTTT
TRBD1	once	TRBV2	TRBJ1-2	CASSRQGYGYTF	TGTGCCAGCAGTAGACAGGGATATGGCTACACCTTC
TRBD2	once	TRBV13	TRBJ2-7	CASSLGRGGSFYEQYF	TGTGCCAGCAGCTTAGGCCGGGGGGGCAGCTTCTACGAGCAGTACTTC
NA	NA	TRBV29-1	TRBJ2-6	CSVVVASGANVLTF	TGCAGCGTTGTGGTGGCCTCTGGGGCCAACGTCCTGACTTTC
TRBD2	NA	TRBV4-1	TRBJ2-1	CASSQGLAGGHEQFF	TGCGCCAGCAGCCAAGGACTAGCGGGGGGACATGAGCAGTTCTTC
NA	NA	TRBV18	TRBJ1-2	CASSPNLPTGGHGYTF	TGTGCCAGCTCACCCAACCTTCCAACGGGGGGCCATGGCTACACCTTC
NA	NA	TRBV4-1	TRBJ2-2	CASSQIQGLNTGELFF	TGCGCCAGCAGCCAAATACAGGGCTTGAACACCGGGGAGCTGTTTTTT
NA	NA	TRBV13	TRBJ1-1	CASSLDRPTGMNTEAFF	TGTGCCAGCAGCTTAGACAGACCTACTGGAATGAACACTGAAGCTTTCTTT
NA	NA	TRBV11-3	TRBJ1-4	CASSPGEGEKLFF	TGTGCCAGCAGCCCCGGGGAGGGTGAAAAACTGTTTTTT
NA	once	TRBV3-1/TRBV3-2	TRBJ2-7	CPTMARGGSYEQYF	TGTCCCACCATGGCTCGGGGTGGCTCCTACGAGCAGTACTTC
TRBD2	NA	TRBV7-9	TRBJ2-1	CASSLERGGYNEQFF	TGTGCCAGCAGCTTGGAACGGGGGGGTTACAATGAGCAGTTCTTC
NA	NA	TRBV30	TRBJ1-4	CAWRPRGANEKLFF	TGTGCCTGGAGGCCCAGGGGAGCTAATGAAAAACTGTTTTTT
NA	NA	TRBV11-2	TRBJ1-3	CASSFSGDTIYF	TGTGCCAGCAGCTTTTCGGGAGACACCATATATTTT
TRBD2	NA	TRBV19	TRBJ2-3	CASSPQTSGGADTQYF	TGTGCCAGTAGTCCCCAGACTAGCGGGGGGGCAGATACGCAGTATTTT
NA	NA	TRBV18	TRBJ2-5	CASSPQGGQETQYF	TGTGCCAGCTCACCACAGGGGGGGCAAGAGACCCAGTACTTC
NA	NA	TRBV30	TRBJ1-6	CAWRSARSSPLHF	TGTGCCTGGAGGTCAGCTAGGAGTTCACCCCTCCACTTT
TRBD2	NA	TRBV19	TRBJ2-3	CASRDYPDTQYF	TGTGCCAGCCGGGACTACCCTGATACGCAGTATTTT
NA	NA	TRBV5-1	TRBJ2-3	CASSRDLASDGDTQYF	TGCGCCAGCAGTCGGGACTTGGCATCTGATGGAGATACGCAGTATTTT
NA	NA	TRBV5-1	TRBJ1-1	CASSSSGFSTEAFF	TGCGCCAGCAGCAGTTCAGGGTTTTCGACTGAAGCTTTCTTT
NA	NA	TRBV12-3/TRBV12-4	TRBJ1-2	CASSRGAQDGYTF	TGTGCCAGCAGCCGTGGGGCGCAGGATGGCTACACCTTC
TRBD1	NA	TRBV4-1	TRBJ1-2	CASSFWTGNYGYTF	TGCGCCAGCAGCTTCTGGACAGGGAACTATGGCTACACCTTC
NA	NA	TRBV9	TRBJ2-1	CASSGAGSSYNEQFF	TGTGCCAGCAGCGGCGCGGGGAGCTCCTACAATGAGCAGTTCTTC
TRBD1	few	TRBV7-9	TRBJ1-2	CASSWGQGLDYGYTF	TGTGCCAGCAGCTGGGGACAGGGTTTGGACTATGGCTACACCTTC
TRBD1	NA	TRBV27	TRBJ2-1	CASSSSGTGLIGGEQFF	TGTGCCAGCAGTTCATCAGGGACAGGCCTAATCGGAGGCGAGCAGTTCTTC
NA	NA	TRBV27	TRBJ2-7	CASSRLASASYEQYF	TGTGCCAGCAGTCGACTCGCGTCAGCTTCCTACGAGCAGTACTTC
TRBD1	NA	TRBV4-2	TRBJ1-4	CASSQRQGNEKLFF	TGTGCCAGCAGCCAAAGACAGGGGAATGAAAAACTGTTTTTT
NA	NA	TRBV21-1	TRBJ1-4	CASSKHSPDSSNEKLFF	TGTGCCAGCAGCAAACATTCCCCCGACAGCTCTAATGAAAAACTGTTTTTT
NA	NA	TRBV5-6	TRBJ1-3	CASSLAGAGNTIYF	TGTGCCAGCAGCTTGGCAGGGGCTGGAAACACCATATATTTT
NA	NA	TRBV6-5	TRBJ1-5	CASSYKQYNQPQHF	TGTGCCAGCAGTTATAAACAGTACAATCAGCCCCAGCATTTT
TRBD1	NA	TRBV19	TRBJ2-3	CASSRIGQGEDTQYF	TGTGCCAGTAGTCGAATCGGACAGGGGGAAGATACGCAGTATTTT
NA	many	TRBV6-5	TRBJ2-7	CASNIRQSSTYEQYF	TGTGCCAGCAACATTAGACAGTCCTCAACCTACGAGCAGTACTTC
NA	NA	TRBV7-8	TRBJ1-1	CASSRRTENTEAFF	TGTGCCAGCAGCCGTAGGACAGAGAACACTGAAGCTTTCTTT
NA	NA	TRBV4-3	TRBJ1-2	CASSQDLWPGKNGYTF	TGCGCCAGCAGCCAAGATCTTTGGCCAGGGAAGAATGGCTACACCTTC
TRBD1	few	TRBV9	TRBJ1-2	CASSVAEAGGYLNYGYTF	TGTGCCAGCAGCGTAGCTGAGGCAGGGGGCTACCTTAACTATGGCTACACCTTC
TRBD2	NA	TRBV6-4	TRBJ2-3	CASSQEFTSGDSTDTQYF	TGTGCCAGCAGTCAAGAGTTTACTAGCGGGGACAGCACAGATACGCAGTATTTT